Listed here are 31 T cell receptor beta chains from one sample, sequenced in a study of blood T cells in healthy people across ages (dated by TCRdb to between 2014 and 2016). The library was made by 5' RACE. The sequencer listed for this sample is Illumina HiSeq 2500. A second 7 to 11 cycle PCR used a sample-barcoded 5' primer and a J-beta primer mix. TCRdb applied fastp at Q25 and MiXCR to the public reads, then kept only in-frame beta chains. Duplicate CDR3 protein sequences are folded into a single record with the most common DNA and genes. For this sample there are nearly 800,000 distinct CDR3 sequences; just over 55% appear just once. The ten biggest clones cover about 26% of the sample. The sequenced sample was blood. These receptors originate from a man between 35 and 55 years old in good health.

This clonotype appeared a few times. The chain is built from TRBV29-1 and TRBJ2-3; perhaps TRBD2 as D (5 bases). Trimming cost V 1 base and J 1 base, with 9 bases left between them. The CDR3 contains 14 residues. Per the germline V gene, CDR1 is SQVTM and CDR2 is ANQGSEA. The CDR3 DNA sequence: TGCAGCGTTGAAGGAGCGGACCGCACAGATACGCAGTATTTT. Protein product: CSVEGADRTDTQYF.

This chain connects TRBV4-1 to TRBJ2-7; possible D gene TRBD2, 6 bases. The V end was cut by 1 base, the J end by 0 bases, with 13 bases between. Germline assignment: CDR1 MGHRA and CDR2 YSYEKL. This CDR3 is 16 amino acids long. The CDR3 sequence is CASSQVDAGSSYEQYF. CDR3 nucleotide sequence: TGCGCCAGCAGCCAAGTCGATGCGGGAAGCTCCTACGAGCAGTACTTC.

This clonotype was observed a few times. This chain links TRBV6-2 or TRBV6-3 with TRBJ2-1; D call uncertain. The CDR3 runs to 12 residues. V shed 6 bases and J shed 10 bases, with 13 bases lying between them. CDR1 and CDR2 from the germline V gene are MNHEY and SVGEGT. The CDR3 region is CASRTTEREQFF. Here the CDR3 DNA reads TGTGCCAGCAGAACAACCGAGAGGGAGCAGTTCTTC.

The chain has TRBV27 and TRBJ2-5, with 9 bases that match TRBD2. Germline V gene data show CDR1 as MNHEY and CDR2 as SMNVEV (reference sequence). The CDR3 covers 12 residues. With 5 bases clipped from V and 11 bases from J, the junction kept 6 bases outside the gene matches. The CDR3 DNA is TGTGCCAGCAGTACTAGCGGGTGGGAGCAGTACTTC. It yields the protein CASSTSGWEQYF.

The rearrangement links TRBV20-1 to TRBJ2-5; 11 bases map to TRBD2. Germline CDR1 and CDR2: DFQATT and SNEGSKA (reference sequence). J gave up 4 bases and V 4 bases, and 5 bases lay outside the gene matches. CDR3 length equals 14 residues. The CDR3 nucleotides read TGCAGTGCTAATAGCGGGGGGGCCCTAGAGACCCAGTACTTC. Residues: CSANSGGALETQYF.

This clonotype was seen at least ten times. This chain uses TRBV20-1 with TRBJ1-1, with 7 bases fitting TRBD1. With 7 bases clipped from V and 2 bases from J, the junction kept 10 bases outside the gene matches. The CDR3 is 14 amino acids. CDR1 DFQATT and CDR2 SNEGSKA come from the germline V gene (reference sequence). CDR3 DNA: TGCAGTGTAACACAGGGGACAGTAAACACTGAAGCTTTCTTT. Translation gives CSVTQGTVNTEAFF.

The rearrangement joins TRBV7-9 to TRBJ2-7; 7 bases align to TRBD1. Germline loops: CDR1 SEHNR, CDR2 FQNEAQ (reference sequence). The CDR3 sequence is 14 residues long. The V gene end was trimmed by 4 bases and the J gene end by 12 bases; junction bases not matched to a gene: 15. The CDR3 reads CASSSPTRDRLLYF. DNA of the CDR3: TGTGCCAGCAGCTCGCCCACCCGGGACAGACTATTGTACTTC.

The chain joins TRBV7-2 to TRBJ2-7; 8 bases line up with TRBD2. Looked up from germline, CDR1 is SGHTA and CDR2 is FQGNSA. This CDR3 has 13 residues. V gave up 9 bases and J gave up 6 bases; unmatched junction bases: 10. The CDR3 nucleotides are TGTGCCAGTGGGAGAGCGGGAGCGCCCGAGCAGTACTTC. Translating it yields CASGRAGAPEQYF.

This clonotype turned up a few times. CDR3 nucleotide sequence: TGTGCCAGCAGTGTGAATCAGCCCCAGCATTTT. This encodes CASSVNQPQHF. J is TRBJ1-5 and V is TRBV2; D is unclear. This CDR3 has 11 residues. The V gene lost 4 bases and the J gene lost 4 bases, with 2 bases spanning the gap. Germline CDR1 and CDR2: SNHLY and FYNNEI.

This chain uses TRBV11-2 with TRBJ2-3, with D unclear. Germline V CDR1 and CDR2: SGHAT, FQNNGV. The V end was cut by 4 bases, the J end by 7 bases, with 9 bases between. The CDR3 has 12 residues. CDR3 in amino acids: CASSSSENTQYF. CDR3 DNA sequence: TGTGCCAGCAGCTCCTCGGAGAATACGCAGTATTTT.

J is TRBJ2-3 and V is TRBV7-8; TRBD2 matches 7 bases. The germline V gene encodes CDR1 SGHVS and CDR2 FQNEAQ. The J segment lost 1 base and the V segment lost 6 bases, leaving 16 bases of the junction unmatched. The CDR3 has 18 residues. CDR3 sequence reads: CASRLRARLAGGTDTQYF. CDR3 DNA: TGTGCCAGCAGGCTACGAGCTCGTCTGGCGGGGGGCACAGATACGCAGTATTTT. Full variable domain (outside the CDR3, taken from reference TRBV7-8 and TRBJ2-3): GAGVSQSPRYKVAKRGQDVALRCDPISGHVSLFWYQQALGQGPEFLTYFQNEAQLDKSGLPSDRFFAERPEGSVSTLKIQRTQQEDSAVYLCASRLRARLAGGTDTQYFGPGTRLTVL.

The chain has TRBV20-1 and TRBJ1-5, with TRBD1 matching 10 bases. The CDR3 extends over 21 amino acids. V lost 3 bases, J lost 0 bases, and 20 bases stayed unmatched. Per the germline V gene, CDR1 is DFQATT and CDR2 is SNEGSKA (reference sequence). The CDR3 DNA follows: TGCAGTGCTAGCCTTCAGCGGGACAGGGGAATGTTCCCGTATAGCAATCAGCCCCAGCATTTT. Translated: CSASLQRDRGMFPYSNQPQHF.

Only a few counts were recorded for this clonotype. V and J are TRBV29-1 and TRBJ2-3; D remains unclear. CDR1 and CDR2 from the germline V gene are SQVTM and ANQGSEA. CDR3 size: 11 residues. V lost 5 bases, J lost 6 bases, and 9 bases lay in between. The DNA for the CDR3 is TGCAGCGTTCACATCGGCGATACGCAGTATTTT. Protein sequence: CSVHIGDTQYF.

With respect to this clonotype: A junction end diverges from the germline sequence, so it may reflect a read error. This rearrangement joins TRBV9 to TRBJ2-1; 10 bases map to TRBD2. The germline V gene has CDR1 SGDLS and CDR2 YYNGEE. CDR3 length: 16 amino acids. CDR3 region: CASSVATSGTYNERFF. CDR3 sequence (DNA): TGTGCCAGCAGCGTAGCTACTAGCGGGACTTACAATGAGCGGTTCTTC.

In its sample, this clonotype was seen a few times. The chain combines TRBV21-1 with TRBJ1-1; TRBD1, as called in the table, went unchecked against the DNA. TRBV21-1 is assigned pseudogene status. CDR3 length: 17 residues. DNA for the CDR3: TGTGCCAGCCTCGAACCCCCCCAGGGGGGGCGAGGCACTGAAGCTTTCTTT. This sequence encodes CASLEPPQGGRGTEAFF.

The V gene is TRBV4-3, the J gene TRBJ2-7; TRBD1 or TRBD2 may be the D gene (6 bases each). Germline V lookup: CDR1 LGHNA, CDR2 YSLEER. The V end lost 0 bases, the J end lost 1 base, and 10 bases lay between the germline ends. The CDR3 has 15 amino acids. The CDR3 is CASSQDRGDSYEQYF. The CDR3, as DNA: TGCGCCAGCAGCCAAGATAGGGGGGATTCCTACGAGCAGTACTTC.

This clonotype showed up just once. V and J are TRBV29-1 and TRBJ1-2; tentative D call: TRBD1 (5 bases). V dropped 2 bases and J dropped 6 bases, with 7 bases sitting between them. The germline gives CDR1 SQVTM, CDR2 ANQGSEA. The CDR3 spans 11 residues. The CDR3 loop is CSVEQGHGYTF. CDR3 in DNA: TGCAGCGTTGAACAGGGCCATGGCTACACCTTC.

This chain connects TRBV6-4 to TRBJ2-3; weak D call: TRBD2 (5 bases). Germline V gene sequence: CDR1 MRHNA, CDR2 SNTAGT. Trimming took 4 bases from V and 6 from J, leaving 17 bases between them. The length of the CDR3 is 15 residues. DNA of the CDR3: TGTGCCAGCAGTGGGGAGCATTCCCCCGTTGATACGCAGTATTTT. It yields the protein CASSGEHSPVDTQYF.

This clonotype was picked up a small number of times. The chain uses TRBV29-1 and TRBJ2-3, with D perhaps assigned TRBD1 or TRBD2 (5 bases each). The CDR3 has 13 residues. CDR1 and CDR2 from the germline V gene are SQVTM and ANQGSEA. The V end was cut by 8 bases, the J end by 1 base, with 13 bases between. DNA for the CDR3: TGCAGCTGGGGGAACCTCGGCACAGATACGCAGTATTTT. The encoded protein is CSWGNLGTDTQYF.

To note about this clonotype: At one end the junction does not follow the germline gene, possibly because of a read error. V usage is TRBV6-5 and J usage is TRBJ2-3, with D unresolved. Germline V lookup: CDR1 MNHEY, CDR2 SVGAGI. The length of the CDR3 is 11 residues. CDR3 region: CVSSLGNTQYF. The CDR3 nucleotides read TGTGTCAGCAGCCTAGGAAATACGCAGTATTTT.

The chain carries TRBV5-1 and TRBJ2-5; D unresolved. The V end lost 0 bases, the J end lost 3 bases, and 9 bases lay between the germline ends. The CDR3 consists of 14 residues. CDR1 and CDR2 from the germline V gene are SGHRS and YFSETQ. CDR3 sequence (DNA): TGCGCCAGCAGCTTGGTCGGGTCTGAAGAGACCCAGTACTTC. It encodes CASSLVGSEETQYF.

A single count supports this clonotype. The rearrangement uses TRBV12-3 or TRBV12-4 and TRBJ2-5; 12 nucleotides agree with TRBD1. J was trimmed by 4 bases and V by 5 bases; bases with no gene match: 8. The CDR3 spans 16 residues. The CDR3 spells CASSPGTGGEVETQYF. The DNA for the CDR3 is TGTGCCAGCAGTCCGGGGACAGGGGGCGAGGTAGAGACCCAGTACTTC.

V gene TRBV6-5 combines with J gene TRBJ1-1; no clear D gene. V was shortened by 6 bases and J by 1 base, with 15 bases between the two germline ends. The CDR3 runs to 15 residues. Germline V lookup: CDR1 MNHEY, CDR2 SVGAGI. This CDR3 reads CASRPAIYQNTEAFF. The DNA for the CDR3 is TGTGCCAGCAGACCCGCCATTTATCAGAACACTGAAGCTTTCTTT.

V is TRBV20-1 and J is TRBJ2-4; D is perhaps TRBD2 (5 bases). Deletions cut 0 bases from V and 6 bases from J, with 12 bases between. The CDR3 runs 14 residues. The germline V gene has CDR1 DFQATT and CDR2 SNEGSKA (reference sequence). The DNA of the CDR3 is TGCAGTGCTAGAGAGGATAGAGGGTTAAACATTCAGTACTTC. Encoded protein: CSAREDRGLNIQYF.

This chain connects TRBV27 to TRBJ2-7, with no clear D. The CDR3 is made up of 10 amino acids. The germline V gene encodes CDR1 MNHEY and CDR2 SMNVEV (reference sequence). Trimming shortened V by 2 bases and J by 10 bases, and 6 bases separated the two germline ends. This CDR3 is CASSLRPQYF. For the CDR3, the DNA is TGTGCCAGCAGTTTACGGCCCCAGTACTTC.

This chain joins TRBV20-1 and TRBJ2-7; maybe TRBD2 (5 bases). The CDR3 spans 13 residues. From germline, CDR1 is DFQATT and CDR2 SNEGSKA (reference sequence). Trimming took 3 bases from V and 3 from J, leaving 12 bases between them. The CDR3 nucleotides read TGCAGTGCTAGGGGCCAGCGGAACTACGAGCAGTACTTC. Residues: CSARGQRNYEQYF.

This sequence joins TRBV5-6 and TRBJ2-7; 10 nucleotides match TRBD1. Germline loops: CDR1 SGHDT, CDR2 YYEEEE. With V trimmed by 5 bases and J by 0 bases, 17 bases remained unmatched. The CDR3 is 19 residues long. The CDR3: CASSYETGGRITYSYEQYF. The DNA of the CDR3 is TGTGCCAGCAGTTACGAGACAGGGGGCAGAATTACTTACTCCTACGAGCAGTACTTC.

The chain recombines TRBV5-1 with TRBJ2-3, with a tentative D call TRBD1 (6 bases). Germline V gene data show CDR1 as SGHRS and CDR2 as YFSETQ. Trimming shortened V by 0 bases and J by 2 bases, and 13 bases separated the two germline ends. The CDR3 runs to 16 residues. CDR3 coding DNA: TGCGCCAGCAGCTTGGCGACGGGACAAGCCACAGATACGCAGTATTTT. This codes for CASSLATGQATDTQYF.

The CDR3, as DNA: TGCGCCAGCAGCCGCATAAATCCAGATACGCAGTATTTT. Translated, it gives CASSRINPDTQYF. The genes are TRBV4-1 and TRBJ2-3; D remains unclear. Per germline, CDR1 MGHRA and CDR2 YSYEKL. V lost 4 bases and J lost 4, with 9 bases in between. CDR3 size: 13 residues.

The V call is TRBV3-1, the J call TRBJ2-5, with TRBD2 as a possible D gene (6 bases). The CDR3 sequence is 14 residues long. The germline V gene has CDR1 LGHDT and CDR2 YNNKEL (reference sequence). V was trimmed by 4 bases and J by 3 bases, leaving 12 bases between them. The CDR3 nucleotides are TGTGCCAGCAGCCCGAGGGGAGGAAAAGAGACCCAGTACTTC. It yields the protein CASSPRGGKETQYF.

The chain links TRBV11-3 to TRBJ1-1; D is perhaps TRBD1 (5 bases). The V end lost 8 bases, the J end lost 3 bases, and 10 bases lay between the germline ends. The CDR3 covers 12 residues. Germline V gives CDR1 SGHNT, CDR2 YENEEA. CDR3 amino acids: CASSRDDTEAFF. CDR3 nucleotides: TGTGCCAGCTCCAGGGATGACACTGAAGCTTTCTTT. Full variable domain (outside the CDR3, taken from reference TRBV11-3 and TRBJ1-1): EAGVVQSPRYKIIEKKQPVAFWCNPISGHNTLYWYLQNLGQGPELLIRYENEEAVDDSQLPKDRFSAERLKGVDSTLKIQPAELGDSAVYLCASSRDDTEAFFGQGTRLTVV.